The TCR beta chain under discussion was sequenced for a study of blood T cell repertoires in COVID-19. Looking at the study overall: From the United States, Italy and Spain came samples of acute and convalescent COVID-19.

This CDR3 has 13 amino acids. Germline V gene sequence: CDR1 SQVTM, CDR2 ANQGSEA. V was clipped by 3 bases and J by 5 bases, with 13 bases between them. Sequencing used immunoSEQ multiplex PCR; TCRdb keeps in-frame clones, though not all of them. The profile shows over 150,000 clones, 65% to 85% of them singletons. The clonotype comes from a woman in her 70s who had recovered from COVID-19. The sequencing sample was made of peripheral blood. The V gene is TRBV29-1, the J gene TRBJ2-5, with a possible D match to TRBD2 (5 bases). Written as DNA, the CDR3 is TGCAGCGTTGATGGGGTGGGAGAGGAGACCCAGTACTTC. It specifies CSVDGVGEETQYF. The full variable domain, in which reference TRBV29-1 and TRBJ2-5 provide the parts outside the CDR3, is SAVISQKPSRDICQRGTSLTIQCQVDSQVTMMFWYRQQPGQSLTLIATANQGSEATYESGFVIDKFPISRPNLTFSTLTVSNMSPEDSSIYLCSVDGVGEETQYFGPGTRLLVL.